This passage covers 9 T cell receptor beta chains from one sample sequenced in a study of blood T cell repertoires in COVID-19. Libraries were prepared by immunoSEQ multiplex PCR; TCRdb keeps only in-frame clonotypes and omits some of them. This repertoire shows 140,000 to 150,000 clones, about 87% found once; its top ten account for 44%. Input material: peripheral blood. Receptors originate from a human donor in a cohort sampled during active COVID-19.

The V gene is TRBV6-2 or TRBV6-3, the J gene TRBJ2-4; 9 nucleotides align to TRBD1. Per germline, CDR1 MNHEY and CDR2 SVGEGT. Trimming took 5 bases from V and 7 from J; bases not matched to a gene: 12. This CDR3 region has 16 residues. In DNA, the CDR3 is TGTGCCAGCAGTAGGGGACAGGGCTTTGGTACGAACATTCAGTACTTC. Residues: CASSRGQGFGTNIQYF.

The sample holds a few counts of this clone. The CDR3 bases are TGCAGCACCAGGGGGGTAGGAACTGAAGCTTTCTTT. Translated: CSTRGVGTEAFF. The chain recombines TRBV29-1 with TRBJ1-1, with 7 bases matching TRBD1. This CDR3 region has 12 residues. The V gene end was trimmed by 8 bases and the J gene end by 5 bases; junction bases not matched to a gene: 8. CDR1 is SQVTM, CDR2 ANQGSEA, per germline.

The chain joins TRBV7-2 to TRBJ2-7; 7 bases line up with TRBD1. With 2 bases clipped from V and 7 bases from J, the junction kept 8 bases outside the gene matches. Germline values: CDR1 SGHTA, CDR2 FQGNSA. The CDR3 spans 14 residues. The CDR3 DNA is TGTGCCAGCAGCTTATTGCAGGGGGTTGGGGAGCAGTACGTC. It yields the protein CASSLLQGVGEQYV.

The gene calls are TRBV7-9 and TRBJ2-1, with 7 nucleotides matching TRBD1. CDR3 length: 13 residues. Trimming at V came to 5 bases and at J to 4 bases, leaving 2 bases not matched to a gene. The germline V gene has CDR1 SEHNR and CDR2 FQNEAQ (reference sequence). For the CDR3, the DNA is TGTGCCAGCAGCCGGGACAGTTACAATGAGCAGTTCTTC. Protein product: CASSRDSYNEQFF.

J is TRBJ1-5 and V is TRBV10-2; 9 nucleotides align to TRBD1. Germline V gene lookup returns CDR1 WSHSY and CDR2 SAAADI. V lost 2 bases to trimming and J lost 6 bases; unmatched junction nucleotides: 2. The length of the CDR3 is 14 residues. This CDR3 reads CASSETGGGQPQHF. The CDR3 nucleotides are TGCGCCAGCAGTGAGACAGGGGGCGGTCAGCCCCAGCATTTT.

The table lists this clone with a count of one. The rearrangement joins TRBV5-4 to TRBJ1-6, with a possible D match to TRBD1 (5 bases). V lost 4 bases to trimming and J lost 6 bases, with 14 bases between them. Per germline, CDR1 SGHNT and CDR2 YYREEE (reference sequence). The CDR3 totals 15 residues. In nucleotides, the CDR3 is TGTGCCAGCAGCGCCGGGGGATCGGCTAATTCACCCCTCCACTTT. Translation gives CASSAGGSANSPLHF.

The chain combines TRBV19 with TRBJ2-7, with D possibly TRBD2 on 5 matching bases. The CDR3 consists of 14 residues. V dropped 1 base and J dropped 2 bases, with 9 bases sitting between them. Germline CDR1 and CDR2: LNHDA and SQIVND (reference sequence). Here the CDR3 reads CASSIGLAAYEQYF. The CDR3 DNA sequence: TGTGCCAGTAGTATAGGCCTAGCAGCCTACGAGCAGTACTTC.

This clone was seen just once. The chain carries TRBV7-9 and TRBJ1-3; D ambiguous. The CDR3 has 15 amino acids. Between the trimmed V and J ends, which lost 5 bases and 0 bases, there was a span of 11 bases. Per germline, CDR1 SEHNR and CDR2 FQNEAQ (reference sequence). CDR3 sequence reads: CASSRAGSSGNTIYF. CDR3 nucleotide sequence: TGTGCCAGCAGCCGCGCAGGTAGCTCTGGAAACACCATATATTTT.

In its sample, this clone was seen once. V usage is TRBV7-2 and J usage is TRBJ1-2; D is undetermined. The germline V gene has CDR1 SGHTA and CDR2 FQGNSA. CDR3 length: 13 residues. The V end was cut by 3 bases, the J end by 3 bases, with 8 bases between. CDR3 in amino acids: CASSFAQYYGYTF. The DNA for the CDR3 is TGTGCCAGCAGCTTCGCACAATACTATGGCTACACCTTC.